This T cell receptor beta chain is from a study of T cell repertoires in cytomegalovirus infection. Study summary: It can be stated that public TCR beta signatures indicated CMV infection as well as a matching HLA type.

In its sample, this clonotype was seen many times. Its target is not known. TCRdb analysed the reads with MiXCR anew, one entry per CDR3 protein. Among roughly 190,000 distinct CDR3 sequences listed, roughly 9.8% were seen once. Notes on the study in general: Frequencies of public TCR beta families were cumulated, and this identified carriers of CMV plus the relevant HLA. The ex vivo response showed dominance by HLA-C-restricted CMV-specific TCR beta clonotypes.

With V trimmed by 3 bases and J by 2 bases, 7 bases remained unmatched. The CDR3 totals 16 residues. Per germline, CDR1 SGHVS and CDR2 FQNEAQ. The V gene is TRBV7-8, the J gene TRBJ1-2; 9 bases are shared with TRBD1. This clonotype originated in a human donor in good health (CMV status not recorded). Some clones in this sample may be carry-over from other donors' samples. The sample was PBMCs. The CDR3 bases are TGTGCCAGCAGCTTCGGACAGGGGAAAAGAAACTATGGCTACACCTTC. It specifies CASSFGQGKRNYGYTF. The full variable domain, its missing parts supplied by reference TRBV7-8 and TRBJ1-2, is GAGVSQSPRYKVAKRGQDVALRCDPISGHVSLFWYQQALGQGPEFLTYFQNEAQLDKSGLPSDRFFAERPEGSVSTLKIQRTQQEDSAVYLCASSFGQGKRNYGYTFGSGTRLTVV.